These T cell receptor beta chains were read from a single sample in a study of T cells in Graves' hyperthyroidism and ophthalmopathy. TCRdb reprocessed the multiplex PCR reads with MiXCR, giving one entry per CDR3 protein. The sample shows some 560,000 distinct CDR3 sequences, approximately 14% of them seen only once. Material for sequencing was blood. Receptor source: a woman between 25 and 40 years old with Graves' hyperthyroidism. Both conserved end residues are part of each CDR3. Each record gives: clone size, J gene, V gene, D gene, CDR3 protein, CDR3 DNA. The D gene is left open where the match is weak. Not all rows give a size; the values are once, few, many and, for expanded clones, a class.

size: -; J: TRBJ1-5; V: TRBV10-3; D: -; CDR3: CAISKTGGSNQPQHF; DNA: TGTGCCATCAGCAAGACAGGAGGTAGCAATCAGCCCCAGCATTTT
size: many; J: TRBJ2-7; V: TRBV7-8; D: -; CDR3: CASSLEGTEQYF; DNA: TGTGCCAGCAGCTTAGAGGGAACCGAGCAGTACTTC
size: -; J: TRBJ2-5; V: TRBV7-9; D: TRBD2; CDR3: CASSLMVFFSGRAWQETQYF; DNA: TGTGCCAGCAGCTTAATGGTGTTTTTTAGCGGGAGGGCCTGGCAAGAGACCCAGTACTTC
size: many; J: TRBJ1-1; V: TRBV6-1; D: TRBD1; CDR3: CASSKDRGNTEAFF; DNA: TGTGCCAGCAGTAAGGACAGGGGGAACACTGAAGCTTTCTTT
size: many; J: TRBJ2-1; V: TRBV7-3; D: TRBD2; CDR3: CASSSPGLAGVSNEQFF; DNA: TGTGCCAGCAGCTCACCAGGACTAGCGGGAGTATCGAATGAGCAGTTCTTC
size: -; J: TRBJ1-4; V: TRBV6-5; D: -; CDR3: CASSYSLSGSGEKLFF; DNA: TGTGCCAGCAGTTACAGTCTTTCAGGGTCTGGCGAAAAACTGTTTTTT
size: many; J: TRBJ2-7; V: TRBV3-1; D: -; CDR3: CASSQPRVKPSEQYF; DNA: TGTGCCAGCAGCCAGCCCCGGGTTAAGCCCTCCGAGCAGTACTTC
size: -; J: TRBJ2-1; V: TRBV9; D: -; CDR3: CASSTTGAGYEQFF; DNA: TGTGCCAGCAGCACAACGGGCGCTGGCTACGAGCAGTTCTTC
size: many; J: TRBJ2-7; V: TRBV5-1; D: TRBD2; CDR3: CASSFGSGDYEQYF; DNA: TGCGCCAGCAGCTTTGGTAGCGGGGACTACGAGCAGTACTTC
size: many; J: TRBJ2-2; V: TRBV11-2; D: -; CDR3: CASSLDNQATGELFF; DNA: TGTGCCAGCAGCTTAGATAATCAGGCCACCGGGGAGCTGTTTTTT
size: few; J: TRBJ2-3; V: TRBV20-1; D: TRBD2; CDR3: CSARVGLAEATDTQYF; DNA: TGCAGTGCTAGAGTGGGACTAGCGGAGGCCACAGATACGCAGTATTTT
size: -; J: TRBJ1-5; V: TRBV6-2/TRBV6-3; D: -; CDR3: CASSYSTFQPGQYNQPQHF; DNA: TGTGCCAGCAGTTACTCGACCTTTCAACCGGGACAATACAATCAGCCCCAGCATTTT
size: many; J: TRBJ1-5; V: TRBV30; D: -; CDR3: CAWSYGWGSNQPQHF; DNA: TGTGCCTGGTCATACGGGTGGGGGAGCAATCAGCCCCAGCATTTT
size: many; J: TRBJ2-7; V: TRBV11-2; D: -; CDR3: CASSSLGREQYF; DNA: TGTGCCAGCAGCTCGCTCGGGCGCGAGCAGTACTTC
size: few; J: TRBJ1-1; V: TRBV5-5; D: -; CDR3: CASSSGQGEAFF; DNA: TGTGCCAGCAGCTCTGGCCAGGGAGAAGCTTTCTTT
size: -; J: TRBJ2-5; V: TRBV19; D: -; CDR3: CASSTTAGEGETQYF; DNA: TGTGCCAGTAGTACCACAGCGGGCGAGGGGGAGACCCAGTACTTC
size: many; J: TRBJ1-4; V: TRBV11-3; D: -; CDR3: CASSFRPGPNEKLFF; DNA: TGTGCCAGCAGCTTCCGCCCGGGGCCTAATGAAAAACTGTTTTTT
size: few; J: TRBJ2-1; V: TRBV19; D: TRBD1; CDR3: CASSTRDRVTGNEQFF; DNA: TGTGCCAGTAGTACCCGGGACAGGGTAACGGGCAATGAGCAGTTCTTC
size: many; J: TRBJ2-1; V: TRBV9; D: TRBD2; CDR3: CASSAGGLAGGNEQFF; DNA: TGTGCCAGCAGCGCCGGTGGGCTAGCGGGAGGCAATGAGCAGTTCTTC
size: once; J: TRBJ2-3; V: TRBV4-3; D: -; CDR3: CASSQDLLRVITDTQYF; DNA: TGCGCCAGCAGCCAAGATCTCCTTCGGGTAATCACAGATACGCAGTATTTT
size: -; J: TRBJ1-3; V: TRBV15; D: -; CDR3: CATGVGGHGNTIYF; DNA: TGTGCCACCGGGGTCGGGGGGCACGGAAACACCATATATTTT
size: -; J: TRBJ1-2; V: TRBV9; D: TRBD1; CDR3: CASSVAGQGAVGYTF; DNA: TGTGCCAGCAGCGTAGCGGGACAGGGGGCAGTTGGCTACACCTTC
size: -; J: TRBJ1-5; V: TRBV9; D: -; CDR3: CTSSVGVNQPQHF; DNA: TGTACCAGCAGCGTAGGGGTTAATCAGCCCCAGCATTTT
size: many; J: TRBJ2-7; V: TRBV6-1; D: TRBD1; CDR3: CASRDRDRGSPGSYEQYF; DNA: TGTGCCAGCAGAGACCGGGACAGGGGGAGTCCCGGTAGCTACGAGCAGTACTTC
size: -; J: TRBJ2-3; V: TRBV3-2; D: -; CDR3: CASSQELNTDTQYF; DNA: TGTGCCAGCAGCCAAGAACTAAACACAGATACGCAGTATTTT
size: -; J: TRBJ1-1; V: TRBV6-1; D: TRBD1; CDR3: CASKMGQGEYTEAFF; DNA: TGTGCCAGCAAAATGGGACAGGGAGAATACACTGAAGCTTTCTTT
size: many; J: TRBJ1-1; V: TRBV28; D: -; CDR3: CASSFGRGTEAFF; DNA: TGTGCCAGCAGTTTCGGCAGGGGAACTGAAGCTTTCTTT
size: many; J: TRBJ2-7; V: TRBV3-1; D: TRBD2; CDR3: CASSFGLDEQYF; DNA: TGTGCCAGCAGCTTTGGACTAGACGAGCAGTACTTC
size: -; J: TRBJ2-1; V: TRBV20-1; D: TRBD2; CDR3: CSASTLASGLYKTENIQFF; DNA: TGCAGTGCTAGTACCCTGGCTAGCGGTCTATACAAGACGGAAAACATTCAGTTCTTC
size: few; J: TRBJ2-6; V: TRBV5-1; D: TRBD1; CDR3: CASSSAGTGAVGANVLTF; DNA: TGCGCCAGCAGCTCTGCCGGGACAGGGGCGGTTGGGGCCAACGTCCTGACTTTC
size: few; J: TRBJ1-2; V: TRBV10-3; D: TRBD1; CDR3: CAISDRDENPGYTF; DNA: TGTGCCATCAGCGACAGGGATGAGAATCCTGGCTACACCTTC
size: many; J: TRBJ1-1; V: TRBV12-3/TRBV12-4; D: -; CDR3: CASSLNGQRSNTEAFF; DNA: TGTGCCAGCAGTTTAAATGGACAGAGGTCGAACACTGAAGCTTTCTTT
size: many; J: TRBJ1-1; V: TRBV20-1; D: TRBD1; CDR3: CSALDRENTEAFF; DNA: TGCAGTGCTCTGGACAGGGAGAACACTGAAGCTTTCTTT
size: many; J: TRBJ2-1; V: TRBV11-2; D: TRBD2; CDR3: CASSLIATSGSWSYNEQFF; DNA: TGTGCCAGCAGCTTAATAGCGACTAGCGGGAGTTGGTCCTACAATGAGCAGTTCTTC
size: many; J: TRBJ2-7; V: TRBV15; D: TRBD1; CDR3: CATSRDEADRDYEQYF; DNA: TGTGCCACCAGCAGAGATGAGGCGGACAGGGACTACGAGCAGTACTTC
size: many; J: TRBJ1-4; V: TRBV2; D: -; CDR3: CASSDLPQGSEKLFF; DNA: TGTGCCAGCAGTGATCTCCCGCAGGGGAGTGAAAAACTGTTTTTT
size: many; J: TRBJ2-1; V: TRBV2; D: TRBD2; CDR3: CASSETLWLAGSVNEQFF; DNA: TGTGCCAGCAGTGAAACCCTCTGGCTAGCGGGATCGGTCAATGAGCAGTTCTTC
size: many; J: TRBJ2-1; V: TRBV7-9; D: TRBD2; CDR3: CASSLLAGGTNEQFF; DNA: TGTGCCAGCAGCTTGTTAGCGGGAGGAACCAATGAGCAGTTCTTC
size: -; J: TRBJ2-7; V: TRBV27; D: -; CDR3: CASRSGVSEQYF; DNA: TGTGCCAGCCGGTCAGGGGTCTCCGAGCAGTACTTC
size: many; J: TRBJ1-1; V: TRBV30; D: -; CDR3: CAWSAPWGRSIMNTEAFF; DNA: TGTGCCTGGAGTGCTCCCTGGGGACGGAGTATAATGAACACTGAAGCTTTCTTT
size: -; J: TRBJ2-7; V: TRBV20-1; D: -; CDR3: CSARLDGFRSSYEQYF; DNA: TGCAGTGCTAGACTGGACGGCTTCCGGAGCTCCTACGAGCAGTACTTC
size: few; J: TRBJ2-4; V: TRBV4-3; D: TRBD2; CDR3: CASSQDLAGSIQYF; DNA: TGCGCCAGCAGCCAAGATCTAGCGGGAAGCATTCAGTACTTC
size: few; J: TRBJ2-4; V: TRBV3-1; D: -; CDR3: CASSSGLLAKNIQYF; DNA: TGTGCCAGCAGCTCAGGACTGCTAGCCAAAAACATTCAGTACTTC
size: -; J: TRBJ2-7; V: TRBV3-1; D: TRBD2; CDR3: CASSLGGGSGVREQYF; DNA: TGTGCCAGCAGCCTTGGAGGCGGGAGTGGTGTGCGCGAGCAGTACTTC
size: -; J: TRBJ1-2; V: TRBV6-2/TRBV6-3; D: -; CDR3: CASSYGGYYGYTF; DNA: TGTGCCAGCAGTTACGGGGGATACTATGGCTACACCTTC
size: -; J: TRBJ1-5; V: TRBV3-1; D: -; CDR3: CASSQDAQGQQPQHF; DNA: TGTGCCAGCAGCCAAGATGCACAGGGACAACAGCCCCAGCATTTT
size: few; J: TRBJ1-1; V: TRBV7-3; D: -; CDR3: CASSPSENAEAFF; DNA: TGTGCCAGCAGCCCCTCGGAGAACGCTGAAGCTTTCTTT
size: once; J: TRBJ2-7; V: TRBV4-3; D: -; CDR3: CASGQGYGVYEQYF; DNA: TGCGCCAGCGGCCAAGGTTACGGAGTCTACGAGCAGTACTTC
size: -; J: TRBJ2-2; V: TRBV12-3/TRBV12-4; D: -; CDR3: CASNGTGGVGPGELFF; DNA: TGTGCCAGCAACGGAACAGGGGGGGTTGGTCCCGGGGAGCTGTTTTTT
size: many; J: TRBJ2-4; V: TRBV27; D: -; CDR3: CASSGRLAKNIQYF; DNA: TGTGCCAGCAGTGGGCGACTAGCCAAAAACATTCAGTACTTC
size: -; J: TRBJ2-1; V: TRBV2; D: -; CDR3: CASSELGGPPYNEQFF; DNA: TGTGCCAGCAGTGAACTCGGCGGCCCTCCCTACAATGAGCAGTTCTTC
size: many; J: TRBJ2-3; V: TRBV11-2; D: TRBD2; CDR3: CASSWTSGSTDTQYF; DNA: TGTGCCAGCAGCTGGACTAGCGGGAGCACAGATACGCAGTATTTT
size: once; J: TRBJ2-1; V: TRBV19; D: TRBD2; CDR3: CASNYSALARPTDEQFF; DNA: TGTGCCAGTAATTATTCAGCACTAGCGCGCCCCACAGATGAGCAGTTCTTC
size: few; J: TRBJ2-1; V: TRBV12-3/TRBV12-4; D: TRBD2; CDR3: CASSFRTSGLSYNEQFF; DNA: TGTGCCAGCAGTTTTCGTACTAGCGGACTTTCCTACAATGAGCAGTTCTTC
size: many; J: TRBJ2-7; V: TRBV10-3; D: TRBD1; CDR3: CAITPGQGDEQYF; DNA: TGTGCCATCACCCCGGGACAGGGGGACGAGCAGTACTTC
size: -; J: TRBJ2-7; V: TRBV20-1; D: -; CDR3: CSASPSSNSYEQYF; DNA: TGCAGTGCAAGCCCTAGCTCGAACTCCTACGAGCAGTACTTC
size: many; J: TRBJ2-7; V: TRBV7-3; D: TRBD2; CDR3: CASSLTGGVGSEQYF; DNA: TGTGCCAGCAGTCTAACTGGGGGGGTTGGTTCCGAGCAGTACTTC
size: many; J: TRBJ2-7; V: TRBV27; D: TRBD1; CDR3: CASSAAGTGVYEQYF; DNA: TGTGCCAGCAGTGCTGCCGGGACAGGGGTCTACGAGCAGTACTTC